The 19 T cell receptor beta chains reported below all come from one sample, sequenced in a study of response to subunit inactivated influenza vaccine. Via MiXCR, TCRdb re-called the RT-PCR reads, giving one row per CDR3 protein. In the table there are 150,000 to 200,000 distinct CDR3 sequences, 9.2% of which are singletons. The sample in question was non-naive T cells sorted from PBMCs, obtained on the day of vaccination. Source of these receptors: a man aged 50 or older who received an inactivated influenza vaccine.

CDR3 sequence reads: CASSSPGQGHEQYF. The CDR3 coding sequence is TGTGCCAGCAGTTCGCCGGGACAGGGACACGAGCAGTACTTC. This rearrangement joins TRBV28 to TRBJ2-7; 9 bases align to TRBD1. J was trimmed by 5 bases and V by 4 bases; bases with no gene match: 6. CDR3 length: 14 amino acids. From germline, CDR1 is MDHEN and CDR2 SYDVKM.

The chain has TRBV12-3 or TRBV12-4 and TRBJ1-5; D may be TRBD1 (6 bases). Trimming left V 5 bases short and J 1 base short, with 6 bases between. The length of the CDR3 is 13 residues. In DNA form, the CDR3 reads TGTGCCAGCAGTGGACAGAGCAATCAGCCCCAGCATTTT. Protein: CASSGQSNQPQHF.

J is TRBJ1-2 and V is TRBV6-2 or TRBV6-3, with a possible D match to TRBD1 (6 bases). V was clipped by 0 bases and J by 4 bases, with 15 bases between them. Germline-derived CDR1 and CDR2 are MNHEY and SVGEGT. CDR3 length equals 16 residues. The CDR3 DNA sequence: TGTGCCAGCAGTTACTCGCCCGGACAGAGAATCTATGGCTACACCTTC. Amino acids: CASSYSPGQRIYGYTF.

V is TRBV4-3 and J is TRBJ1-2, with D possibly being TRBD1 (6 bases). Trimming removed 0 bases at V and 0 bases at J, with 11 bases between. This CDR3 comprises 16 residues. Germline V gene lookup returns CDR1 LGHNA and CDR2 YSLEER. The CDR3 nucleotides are TGCGCCAGCAGCCAAGATAAGGGGGGCCCTAACTATGGCTACACCTTC. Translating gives CASSQDKGGPNYGYTF.

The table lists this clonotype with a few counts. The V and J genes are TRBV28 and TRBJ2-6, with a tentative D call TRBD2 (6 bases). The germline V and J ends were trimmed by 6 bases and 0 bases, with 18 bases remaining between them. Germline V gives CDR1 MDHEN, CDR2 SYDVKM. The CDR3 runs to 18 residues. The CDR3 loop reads CASSPPAGSSSGANVLTF. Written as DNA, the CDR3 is TGTGCCAGCAGCCCCCCCGCGGGGTCTAGCTCTGGGGCCAACGTCCTGACTTTC.

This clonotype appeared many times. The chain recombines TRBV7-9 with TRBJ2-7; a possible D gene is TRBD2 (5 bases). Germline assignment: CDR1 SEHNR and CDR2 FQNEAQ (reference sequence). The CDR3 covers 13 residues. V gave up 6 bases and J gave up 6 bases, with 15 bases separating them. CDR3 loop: CASRADGLFEQYF. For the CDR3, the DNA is TGTGCCAGCAGAGCGGACGGGCTGTTCGAGCAGTACTTC.

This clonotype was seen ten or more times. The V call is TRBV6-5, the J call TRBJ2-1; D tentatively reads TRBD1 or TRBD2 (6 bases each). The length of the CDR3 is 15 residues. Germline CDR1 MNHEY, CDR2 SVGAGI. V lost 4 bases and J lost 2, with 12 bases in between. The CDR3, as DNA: TGTGCCAGCAGTTGGGGGGACATCCCCTACAATGAGCAGTTCTTC. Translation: CASSWGDIPYNEQFF.

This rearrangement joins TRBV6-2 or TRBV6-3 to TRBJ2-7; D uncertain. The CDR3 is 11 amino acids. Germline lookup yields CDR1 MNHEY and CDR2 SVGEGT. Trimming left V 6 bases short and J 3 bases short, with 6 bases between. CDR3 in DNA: TGTGCCAGCAGGGGCAACTACGAGCAGTACTTC. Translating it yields CASRGNYEQYF.

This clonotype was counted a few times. Here the CDR3 DNA reads TGTGCCAGCAGCCGCATTAATTCACCCCTCCACTTT. The encoded protein is CASSRINSPLHF. The chain employs TRBV7-2 and TRBJ1-6, with unresolved D. The CDR3 contains 12 residues. CDR1 SGHTA and CDR2 FQGNSA come from the germline V gene. V lost 5 bases to trimming and J lost 6 bases, with 5 bases between them.

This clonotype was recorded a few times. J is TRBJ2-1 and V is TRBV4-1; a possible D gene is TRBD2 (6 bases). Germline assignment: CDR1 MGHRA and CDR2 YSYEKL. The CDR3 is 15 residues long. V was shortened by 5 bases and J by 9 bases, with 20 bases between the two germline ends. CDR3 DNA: TGCGCCAGCAGCATGGGACTCCCAGGTCTGGGTGAGCAGTTCTTC. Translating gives CASSMGLPGLGEQFF.

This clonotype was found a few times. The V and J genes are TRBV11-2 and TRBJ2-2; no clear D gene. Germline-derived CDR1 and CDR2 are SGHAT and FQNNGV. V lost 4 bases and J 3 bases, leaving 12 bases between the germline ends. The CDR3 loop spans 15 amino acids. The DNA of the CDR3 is TGTGCCAGCAGCTCGTTACGCTTCTACACCGGGGAGCTGTTTTTT. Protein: CASSSLRFYTGELFF.

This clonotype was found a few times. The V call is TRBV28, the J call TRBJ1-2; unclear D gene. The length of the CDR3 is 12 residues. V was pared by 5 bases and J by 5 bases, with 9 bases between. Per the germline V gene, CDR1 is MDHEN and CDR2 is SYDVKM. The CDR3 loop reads CASSTGPYGYTF. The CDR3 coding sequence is TGTGCCAGCAGTACGGGCCCTTATGGCTACACCTTC.

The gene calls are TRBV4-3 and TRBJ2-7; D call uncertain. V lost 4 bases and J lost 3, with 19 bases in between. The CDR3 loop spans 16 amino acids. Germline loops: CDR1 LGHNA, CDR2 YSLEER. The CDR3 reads CASSPRGSEPYYEQYF. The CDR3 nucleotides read TGCGCCAGCAGCCCCCGTGGTTCAGAGCCCTACTACGAGCAGTACTTC.

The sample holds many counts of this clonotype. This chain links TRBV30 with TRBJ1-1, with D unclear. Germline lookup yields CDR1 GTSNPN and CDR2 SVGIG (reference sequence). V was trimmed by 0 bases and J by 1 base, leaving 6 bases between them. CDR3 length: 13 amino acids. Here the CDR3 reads CAWSVEENTEAFF. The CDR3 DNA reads TGTGCCTGGAGTGTAGAGGAGAACACTGAAGCTTTCTTT. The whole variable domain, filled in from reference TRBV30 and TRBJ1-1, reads SQTIHQWPATLVQPVGSPLSLECTVEGTSNPNLYWYRQAAGRGLQLLFYSVGIGQISSEVPQNLSASRPQDRQFILSSKKLLLSDSGFYLCAWSVEENTEAFFGQGTRLTVV.

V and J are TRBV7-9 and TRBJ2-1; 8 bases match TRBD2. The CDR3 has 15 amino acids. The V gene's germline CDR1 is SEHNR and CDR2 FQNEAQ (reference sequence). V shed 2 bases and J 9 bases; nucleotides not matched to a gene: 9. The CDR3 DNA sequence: TGTGCCAGCAGCTTATTCGGGAGGGCAAGGTTTGAGCAGTTCTTC. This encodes CASSLFGRARFEQFF.

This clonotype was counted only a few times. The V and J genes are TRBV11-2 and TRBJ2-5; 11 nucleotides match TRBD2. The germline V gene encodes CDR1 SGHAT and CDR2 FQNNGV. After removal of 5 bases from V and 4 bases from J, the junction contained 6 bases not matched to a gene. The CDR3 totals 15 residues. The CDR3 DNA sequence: TGTGCCAGCAGCACCGGGACTAGCGGTTTAGAGACCCAGTACTTC. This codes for CASSTGTSGLETQYF.

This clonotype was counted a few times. The CDR3 bases are TGTGCCAGCAGTAGAGGGGACAGAATGAACACTGAAGCTTTCTTT. Amino acid sequence: CASSRGDRMNTEAFF. The genes are TRBV6-1 and TRBJ1-1, with TRBD1 matching over 7 bases. Per germline, CDR1 MNHNS and CDR2 SASEGT. V was pared by 5 bases and J by 0 bases, with 6 bases of the junction left unmatched. The CDR3 runs 15 residues.

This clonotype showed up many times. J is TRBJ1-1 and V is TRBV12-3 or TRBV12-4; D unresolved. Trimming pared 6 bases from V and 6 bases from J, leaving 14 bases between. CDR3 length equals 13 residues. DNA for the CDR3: TGTGCCAGCAGCCCGACCGGGTATTCTGAAGCTTTCTTT. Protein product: CASSPTGYSEAFF.

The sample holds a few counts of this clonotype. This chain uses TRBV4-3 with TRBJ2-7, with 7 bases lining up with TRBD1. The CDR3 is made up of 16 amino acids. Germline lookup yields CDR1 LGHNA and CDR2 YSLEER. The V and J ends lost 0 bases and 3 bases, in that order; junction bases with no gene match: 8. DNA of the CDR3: TGCGCCAGCAGCCAAGACCCCCCGCCAGGGGGCTACGAGCAGTACTTC. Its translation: CASSQDPPPGGYEQYF.